What follows are 30 T cell receptor beta chains derived from one specimen sequenced in a study of cytomegalovirus exposure and HLA in healthy donors. The data were produced by immunoSEQ multiplex PCR, yet TCRdb's version contains in-frame clones alone and is incomplete. The data contain around 150,000 clones, 90% to 95% of them singletons. Sequenced sample: PBMCs. These receptors were obtained from a man aged 18-30 years in good health and CMV-seronegative.

This chain links TRBV6-5 with TRBJ2-2; no firm D call. The V and J ends lost 7 bases and 8 bases respectively, with 11 bases between them. The CDR3 contains 12 residues. Germline assignment: CDR1 MNHEY and CDR2 SVGAGI. CDR3 residues: CASTNTGGELFF. The CDR3 DNA reads TGTGCCAGCACTAACACGGGTGGGGAGCTGTTTTTT.

The table lists this clone with a few counts. J is TRBJ1-2 and V is TRBV4-1, with TRBD1 matching over 8 bases. Trimming took 3 bases from V and 0 from J; bases not matched to a gene: 3. Germline assignment: CDR1 MGHRA and CDR2 YSYEKL. The CDR3 totals 15 residues. The CDR3 DNA follows: TGCGCCAGCAGCCAGGGGACAGGCCCTAACTATGGCTACACCTTC. Protein sequence: CASSQGTGPNYGYTF.

The chain carries TRBV30 and TRBJ1-3; a weak D match, TRBD1 (5 bases). The V end was cut by 5 bases, the J end by 2 bases, with 13 bases between. Germline V gene sequence: CDR1 GTSNPN, CDR2 SVGIG (reference sequence). This CDR3 spans 14 amino acids. Written as DNA, the CDR3 is TGTGCCTGGGGAGGGGAAAGCCCTGGAAACACCATATATTTT. Translation: CAWGGESPGNTIYF.

The chain combines TRBV4-1 with TRBJ2-2; TRBD1 matches at 7 bases. This CDR3 spans 16 amino acids. The germline V gene encodes CDR1 MGHRA and CDR2 YSYEKL. With 3 bases clipped from V and 4 bases from J, the junction kept 8 bases outside the gene matches. The chain's CDR3 is CASSQPTGLGTGELFF. The CDR3 DNA follows: TGCGCCAGCAGCCAGCCGACAGGGTTGGGCACCGGGGAGCTGTTTTTT.

V gene TRBV11-2 combines with J gene TRBJ2-3; 9 bases agree with TRBD2. Losses at the gene ends were 5 bases for V and 0 bases for J; bases not matched to a gene: 6. The CDR3 totals 16 residues. Germline-derived CDR1 and CDR2 are SGHAT and FQNNGV. The chain's CDR3 is CASSIGAGGSTDTQYF. The CDR3 nucleotides are TGTGCCAGCAGCATCGGAGCGGGGGGAAGCACAGATACGCAGTATTTT.

The rearrangement uses TRBV30 and TRBJ1-1; TRBD1 matches 11 bases. The germline V gene encodes CDR1 GTSNPN and CDR2 SVGIG (reference sequence). Trimming cost V 4 bases and J 7 bases; bases outside gene matches: 14. This CDR3 spans 16 amino acids. The DNA of the CDR3 is TGTGCCTGGACCCAGGGGGACAGGGGGAGGGTAGGTGAAGCTTTCTTT. Amino acid sequence: CAWTQGDRGRVGEAFF.

V gene TRBV4-2 combines with J gene TRBJ2-7, with D tentatively TRBD2 (5 bases). V lost 0 bases, J lost 0 bases, and 9 bases lay in between. CDR3 length: 15 amino acids. Germline CDR1 LGHNA, CDR2 YNFKEQ. CDR3 protein: CASSQDAGSSYEQYF. DNA for the CDR3: TGTGCCAGCAGCCAAGATGCGGGCAGCTCCTACGAGCAGTACTTC.

The gene calls are TRBV9 and TRBJ1-2, with D maybe TRBD1 (6 bases). Trimming took 0 bases from V and 4 from J, leaving 7 bases between them. This CDR3 region has 13 residues. Germline-derived CDR1 and CDR2 are SGDLS and YYNGEE. Written as DNA, the CDR3 is TGTGCCAGCAGCGTAGTAGGGGGCTATGGCTACACCTTC. Residues: CASSVVGGYGYTF.

The V call is TRBV11-3, the J call TRBJ2-1; TRBD2 matches 7 bases. There are 15 residues in the CDR3. The V gene's germline CDR1 is SGHNT and CDR2 YENEEA. After removal of 5 bases from V and 4 bases from J, the junction contained 8 bases not matched to a gene. CDR3 coding DNA: TGTGCCAGCAGCCCAGCGGGGAGCCATTACAATGAGCAGTTCTTC. It codes for CASSPAGSHYNEQFF.

The V gene is TRBV9, the J gene TRBJ2-1; 10 bases line up with TRBD2. Germline lookup yields CDR1 SGDLS and CDR2 YYNGEE. Germline trimming cut 4 bases from V and 4 bases from J; bases unmatched to any gene: 5. The CDR3 contains 15 residues. The CDR3 reads CASSISGRGYNEQFF. The CDR3 DNA reads as TGTGCCAGCAGCATAAGCGGGAGGGGTTACAATGAGCAGTTCTTC.

The CDR3, as DNA: TGTGCCAGCAGCTTGGCCGGGGGGGAGAACTATGGCTACACCTTC. As protein: CASSLAGGENYGYTF. The gene calls are TRBV5-4 and TRBJ1-2; D may be TRBD1 (5 bases). CDR1 is SGHNT and CDR2 is YYREEE in the germline V gene (reference sequence). CDR3 length equals 15 residues. V lost 0 bases and J 2 bases, leaving 11 bases between the germline ends.

The chain couples TRBV5-4 to TRBJ2-1, with D possibly being TRBD2 (5 bases). Germline loops: CDR1 SGHNT, CDR2 YYREEE (reference sequence). Trimming stripped 1 base from V and 0 bases from J, with 11 bases between. The CDR3 has 16 amino acids. CDR3 sequence (DNA): TGTGCCAGCAGCTTGTGGACTCCCAGCTCCTACAATGAGCAGTTCTTC. Translation: CASSLWTPSSYNEQFF.

The V gene is TRBV4-1, the J gene TRBJ1-3, with no clear D. Germline CDR1 MGHRA, CDR2 YSYEKL. CDR3 length: 20 amino acids. The V end was cut by 1 base, the J end by 0 bases, with 22 bases between. CDR3 nucleotide sequence: TGCGCCAGCAGCCAAGGGATAAGGCGGCACGATGTTGCCTCTGGAAACACCATATATTTT. The encoded protein is CASSQGIRRHDVASGNTIYF.

The chain joins TRBV29-1 to TRBJ1-2; perhaps TRBD1 as D (5 bases). CDR1 and CDR2 from the germline V gene are SQVTM and ANQGSEA. With 6 bases removed from V and 3 bases from J, the gap between germline ends came to 11 bases. This CDR3 is built from 12 residues. The CDR3 protein is CSVGGFDYGYTF. DNA of the CDR3: TGCAGCGTCGGGGGGTTTGACTATGGCTACACCTTC.

This chain joins TRBV6-1 and TRBJ1-3; TRBD1 matches at 8 bases. There are 12 residues in the CDR3. With V trimmed by 4 bases and J by 15 bases, 8 bases remained unmatched. Germline lookup yields CDR1 MNHNS and CDR2 SASEGT. The CDR3 loop reads CASSVQTGARYF. The CDR3 region has the DNA TGTGCCAGCAGTGTACAGACAGGGGCCCGATATTTT.

CDR3 amino acids: CASSPLGQTQETQYF. The CDR3 DNA follows: TGTGCCAGCTCACCACTGGGACAGACCCAAGAGACCCAGTACTTC. The V call is TRBV18, the J call TRBJ2-5; 7 bases map to TRBD1. CDR3 length: 15 amino acids. After removal of 1 base from V and 1 base from J, the junction contained 3 bases not matched to a gene. CDR1 KGHSH and CDR2 LQKENI come from the germline V gene.

This clone was recorded only once. This chain links TRBV6-1 with TRBJ1-5; maybe TRBD1 (5 bases). Trimming left V 5 bases short and J 9 bases short, with 11 bases between. CDR1 is MNHNS and CDR2 is SASEGT in the germline V gene. There are 12 residues in the CDR3. The CDR3 coding sequence is TGTGCCAGCAGTCAGGGCATGTCGCCCCAGCATTTT. Amino acids: CASSQGMSPQHF.

The J gene is TRBJ1-2, the V gene TRBV4-1; D may be TRBD1 (6 bases). The V gene lost 4 bases and the J gene lost 8 bases, with 17 bases spanning the gap. This CDR3 region has 14 residues. CDR1 is MGHRA and CDR2 is YSYEKL in the germline V gene. The CDR3 region is CASSPESTGGGYTF. CDR3 in DNA: TGCGCCAGCAGCCCCGAATCGACAGGTGGGGGCTACACCTTC.

V usage is TRBV2 and J usage is TRBJ2-5, with no clear D. V was pared by 7 bases and J by 4 bases, with 7 bases between. Germline CDR1 SNHLY, CDR2 FYNNEI. This CDR3 region has 11 residues. The CDR3 spells CASTRVETQYF. CDR3 DNA: TGTGCCAGCACACGGGTAGAGACCCAGTACTTC.

V is TRBV19 and J is TRBJ2-2, with D perhaps TRBD2 (5 bases). V gave up 6 bases and J gave up 6 bases, with 5 bases separating them. This CDR3 has 11 residues. Germline CDR1 LNHDA, CDR2 SQIVND (reference sequence). The CDR3 reads CASREAGELFF. The CDR3 nucleotides read TGTGCCAGTAGGGAGGCCGGGGAGCTGTTTTTT.

Only a few counts were recorded for this clone. The chain carries TRBV18 and TRBJ1-2; 7 bases align to TRBD1. The V gene's germline CDR1 is KGHSH and CDR2 LQKENI. V dropped 4 bases and J dropped 2; count of bases not matched to a gene: 16. There are 18 residues in the CDR3. Here the CDR3 reads CASSLLSIQGSGNYGYTF. The CDR3 DNA reads TGTGCCAGCTCACTCCTATCCATACAGGGGAGTGGGAACTATGGCTACACCTTC. The whole variable domain, filled in from reference TRBV18 and TRBJ1-2, reads NAGVMQNPRHLVRRRGQEARLRCSPMKGHSHVYWYRQLPEEGLKFMVYLQKENIIDESGMPKERFSAEFPKEGPSILRIQQVVRGDSAAYFCASSLLSIQGSGNYGYTFGSGTRLTVV.

The chain couples TRBV6-5 to TRBJ1-2, with D possibly matching TRBD1 (6 bases). Per germline, CDR1 MNHEY and CDR2 SVGAGI. CDR3 length: 15 residues. The V end was cut by 0 bases, the J end by 4 bases, with 12 bases between. CDR3: CASSYSAGEPYGYTF. In DNA, the CDR3 is TGTGCCAGCAGTTACTCGGCAGGGGAACCCTATGGCTACACCTTC.

This clone was observed a handful of times. This chain uses TRBV10-3 with TRBJ1-5, with 8 positions matching TRBD1. V shed 2 bases and J 3 bases; nucleotides not matched to a gene: 9. Per the germline V gene, CDR1 is ENHRY and CDR2 is SYGVKD. The length of the CDR3 is 17 residues. CDR3 DNA sequence: TGTGCCATCAGTGAGACCCCCGGGACAGGCCTCAATCAGCCCCAGCATTTT. This encodes CAISETPGTGLNQPQHF.

The CDR3 is CASSASLFQDRESPNYGYTF. Written as DNA, the CDR3 is TGTGCCAGCAGCGCGTCCCTCTTCCAGGACAGAGAATCTCCTAACTATGGCTACACCTTC. J is TRBJ1-2 and V is TRBV9, with D possibly matching TRBD1 (6 bases). The length of the CDR3 is 20 residues. Trimming stripped 3 bases from V and 0 bases from J, with 27 bases between. Per the germline V gene, CDR1 is SGDLS and CDR2 is YYNGEE.

V and J are TRBV15 and TRBJ2-1; 10 nucleotides agree with TRBD2. The germline gives CDR1 LNHNV, CDR2 YYDKDF (reference sequence). The CDR3 contains 15 residues. V gave up 3 bases and J gave up 10 bases; unmatched junction bases: 9. The CDR3 DNA is TGTGCCACCAGCAGTCAGAGCGGGGGGGCCTACGAGCAGTTCTTC. This gives the protein CATSSQSGGAYEQFF.

This clone was seen only a few times. V is TRBV25-1 and J is TRBJ1-2, with TRBD1 matching over 8 bases. Germline lookup yields CDR1 MGHDK and CDR2 SYGVNS. This CDR3 contains 14 residues. Germline trimming cut 2 bases from V and 3 bases from J; bases unmatched to any gene: 2. The CDR3 DNA reads as TGTGCCAGCAGTGAACCAGGGGGCTACTATGGCTACACCTTC. This gives the protein CASSEPGGYYGYTF.

V gene TRBV5-1 combines with J gene TRBJ2-3; possibly TRBD2 for D (5 bases). Germline V CDR1 and CDR2: SGHRS, YFSETQ. Trimming shortened V by 4 bases and J by 0 bases, and 15 bases separated the two germline ends. The CDR3 runs 16 residues. CDR3 DNA sequence: TGCGCCAGCAGCCCCGGACTGAAACCTAGCACAGATACGCAGTATTTT. This translates into CASSPGLKPSTDTQYF.

This clone appeared once. The gene calls are TRBV11-2 and TRBJ2-7; 8 nucleotides align to TRBD1. This CDR3 comprises 14 residues. V dropped 5 bases and J dropped 7; count of bases not matched to a gene: 10. In germline, CDR1 is SGHAT, CDR2 FQNNGV. The CDR3 loop is CASSAPRQGWEQYV. DNA of the CDR3: TGTGCCAGCAGCGCTCCTAGACAGGGGTGGGAGCAGTACGTC.

The chain combines TRBV12-5 with TRBJ2-3; 11 nucleotides match TRBD2. V gave up 4 bases and J gave up 3 bases; unmatched junction bases: 3. The germline gives CDR1 LGHNT, CDR2 FRNRAP. The CDR3 sequence is 15 residues long. CDR3 in amino acids: CASGSSGRRTDTQYF. The CDR3 DNA follows: TGTGCTAGTGGTTCTAGCGGGAGGAGGACAGATACGCAGTATTTT.

This clone was observed once. V and J are TRBV29-1 and TRBJ2-3; D is unresolved. Germline CDR1 and CDR2: SQVTM and ANQGSEA. This CDR3 is built from 16 residues. Trimming took 1 base from V and 0 from J, leaving 14 bases between them. DNA of the CDR3: TGCAGCGTTGAAGGTCTCCTCGAAGCTAGCACAGATACGCAGTATTTT. Its protein product is CSVEGLLEASTDTQYF.